The clone carrying this T cell receptor (beta chain) came up a few times. Its specificity is unknown. At one of its ends the junction is not consistent with the germline gene, which may arise from a read error. Unique molecular identifiers tagged individual cDNA molecules. TCRdb redid the calling of the 5' RACE reads with MiXCR, one entry per CDR3 protein. This sample has fewer than 65,000 distinct CDR3 sequences, with around 8.6% found just once. This sample is part of a study of early T cells in non-severe SARS-CoV-2 infection. For the study at large: Sequencing was performed on bulk RNA from unsorted whole blood, leaving chains unpaired. Whole-study results and caveats: Database matching using VDJdb favored anti-spike CD8 responses, with private and CD4 specificities left missing.

The CDR3 is made up of 17 amino acids. Per the germline V gene, CDR1 is KGHSH and CDR2 is LQKENI. The specimen comprised whole blood, sampled at baseline. J is TRBJ1-1 and V is TRBV18, with 10 nucleotides matching TRBD1. The TCR was taken from an adult who was a healthcare worker with PCR-confirmed SARS-CoV-2 infection or an uninfected control (not recorded which). The CDR3 sequence is CANSPRDRGGRNTEAFF. CDR3 bases: TGTGCCAACTCACCCCGGGACAGGGGAGGGCGAAACACTGAAGCTTTCTTT. Full variable domain (outside the CDR3, taken from reference TRBV18 and TRBJ1-1): NAGVMQNPRHLVRRRGQEARLRCSPMKGHSHVYWYRQLPEEGLKFMVYLQKENIIDESGMPKERFSAEFPKEGPSILRIQQVVRGDSAAYFCANSPRDRGGRNTEAFFGQGTRLTVV.